This T cell receptor (beta chain) is drawn from a study of identical twins (TCRdb year 2016). For context, the study as a whole: To test whether fetal clonotypes persist, this study deep-sequenced TCR alpha and beta repertoires from monozygotic twins, from unrelated adults of various ages, and from cord blood. To rule out contamination, the twin experiments were replicated at different times with different library preparation protocols.

In the case of this clonotype: This receptor's antigen is unknown. It has no much larger one-base neighbor in the sample; base qualities were not kept.

The method behind the library was 5' RACE. Data came from an Illumina HiSeq 2000. A universal primer binding site was added through template switching, and the final cDNA carried a unique molecular identifier so that TCR cDNA molecules could be counted accurately. Specific primers in the conserved constant-segment region were used to synthesize first-strand cDNA for TCR alpha and beta chains. To control for contamination, every cDNA library carried two barcodes: a SMART-Mk sample barcode plus Illumina barcodes. TruSeq adapter sequences, together with Illumina sample barcodes, were added in two successive PCR steps. TCR alpha and beta cDNA libraries were sequenced on the Illumina HiSeq platform with custom primers. As for the original processing: Raw reads were processed with MiGEC to extract unique molecular identifiers, and MiXCR was used to determine CDR3 positions. Recombination models were inferred per individual with the repgenHMM and IGoR tools using an EM algorithm. The tcR package in R was used for shared clonotype analysis, with sharing normalized by the product of cloneset sizes. Out-of-frame nonproductive sequences were analyzed to study raw recombination free of thymic and clonal selection effects. TCRdb's own reprocessing of the public reads used fastp at Q25 and MiXCR and kept productive beta chains. Each record represents a unique CDR3 protein, reported with the most common genes and DNA among its rows. TCRdb's processing, not the study's, gives the V and J calls here. In all, the sample holds 1.5 million or so distinct CDR3 sequences, and less than 40% of those were seen once. In total, the top ten clones hold approximately 0.25% of the sample.

Only healthy Caucasian donors were included. Overall study results and their limits: The excess sharing between twins in beta out-of-frame sequences was weaker because fewer shared sequences reduced the signal-to-noise ratio. Abundant cord blood beta clonotypes carried fewer insertions; young adult naive repertoires showed a weaker similar trend, while memory repertoires showed none. Compared with coincidental sharing between unrelated individuals, out-of-frame TCR alpha sequences shared between twins had an excess of sequences with low generation probability. Out-of-frame TCR alpha sharing in monozygotic twins was systematically underestimated by recombination models, whereas sharing between unrelated individuals was in agreement with the recombination models. Zero-insertion analyses could be partly confounded by invariant T cells such as MAIT and iNKT, though diverse VJ usage argued against such confounding for most clonotypes. Because the same donors could not be followed over many years, conclusions were based on cross-sectional statistical analysis.

The germline V gene yields SGHRS for CDR1 and YFSETQ for CDR2. The CDR3, cysteine through phenylalanine, is 14 amino acids long. Of all the DNA, just the CDR3 is kept, 42 bases in frame from base 1. The sequence links TRBV5-1 to TRBJ2-7; the D gene identity is not certain. The end of the DNA is better explained by TRBJ2-5, so the J call may be wrong. Sequenced sample: cord blood. The origin of this receptor is a newborn girl in good health. The DNA sequence is given as TGCGCCAGCAGCTTTTCTACCTCGACAGAGACCCAGTACTTC. This sequence encodes CASSFSTSTETQYF.